The clone carrying this T cell receptor (beta chain) was detected a few times. Antigen specificity is unknown. TCRdb called the RT-PCR reads again in MiXCR, with one record for every CDR3 protein. The data hold 650,000 to 800,000 distinct CDR3 sequences, with approximately 15% observed a single time. The germline V and J ends were trimmed by 0 bases and 6 bases, with 12 bases remaining between them. CDR3 length: 14 amino acids. In germline, CDR1 is LGHNA, CDR2 YSLEER. This sample is part of a study of response to subunit inactivated influenza vaccine. Overall study findings and caveats: Seasonal influenza vaccination, on each occasion, was suggested by the authors to recruit few new T cells.

The sample in question was PBMCs from blood, obtained approximately 15 days before vaccination. The origin of this receptor is a man between 45 and 60 years old who received an inactivated influenza vaccine. V usage is TRBV4-3 and J usage is TRBJ2-7; D gene uncertain. CDR3 DNA sequence: TGCGCCAGCAGCCAAGATCAGGATTTGCGCGAGCAGTACTTC. It translates to CASSQDQDLREQYF.